Presented here are 20 T cell receptor beta chains from one specimen sequenced in a study of T-cell memory formation after mild COVID-19. MiXCR, run by TCRdb on the 5' RACE reads, gives a single entry per CDR3 protein. The data hold about 260,000 distinct CDR3 sequences, with approximately 15% observed a single time. Sequencing input: PBMCs or a T cell subset sorted from them (not recorded which). These receptors originate from a man between 18 and 29 years old who had mild COVID-19 (a few samples of this study predate the infection). Cell type and time point are not known.

The rearrangement joins TRBV6-2 or TRBV6-3 to TRBJ2-7; TRBD2 aligns across 11 bases. J was trimmed by 0 bases and V by 6 bases; bases with no gene match: 4. The CDR3 covers 15 residues. Germline V lookup: CDR1 MNHEY, CDR2 SVGEGT. The CDR3 protein is CASRLAGGLSYEQYF. In DNA, the CDR3 is TGTGCCAGCAGGCTAGCGGGGGGCCTCTCCTACGAGCAGTACTTC.

This clonotype was seen a handful of times. This chain joins TRBV11-2 and TRBJ1-5; D uncertain. This CDR3 contains 14 residues. Germline lookup yields CDR1 SGHAT and CDR2 FQNNGV. Trimming removed 7 bases from V and 2 bases from J, with 12 bases in between. This chain's CDR3 is CASNHDSCNQPQHF. The DNA for the CDR3 is TGTGCCAGCAATCACGACTCCTGCAATCAGCCCCAGCATTTT.

This clonotype was picked up many times. The CDR3 sequence is CASKGGGYTF. DNA for the CDR3: TGTGCCAGTAAGGGAGGTGGCTACACCTTC. This rearrangement joins TRBV19 to TRBJ1-2, with D uncertain. This CDR3 contains 10 residues. Deletions cut 7 bases from V and 7 bases from J, with 7 bases between. Germline loops: CDR1 LNHDA, CDR2 SQIVND (reference sequence). The full variable domain, its missing parts supplied by reference TRBV19 and TRBJ1-2, is DGGITQSPKYLFRKEGQNVTLSCEQNLNHDAMYWYRQDPGQGLRLIYYSQIVNDFQKGDIAEGYSVSREKKESFPLTVTSAQKNPTAFYLCASKGGGYTFGSGTRLTVV.

A few counts support this clonotype. This chain connects TRBV6-1 to TRBJ2-7; no firm D call. Germline V gives CDR1 MNHNS, CDR2 SASEGT. This CDR3 has 14 residues. The V end was cut by 1 base, the J end by 4 bases, with 11 bases between. In DNA, the CDR3 is TGTGCCAGCAGTGAAGTGCCAGCCCCTTACGAGCAGTACTTC. It is translated as CASSEVPAPYEQYF.

The V call is TRBV9, the J call TRBJ2-7, with 9 bases fitting TRBD1. Germline loops: CDR1 SGDLS, CDR2 YYNGEE. The CDR3 is made up of 16 amino acids. The V gene end was trimmed by 3 bases and the J gene end by 0 bases; junction bases not matched to a gene: 7. This CDR3 is CASSGPRDRVSYEQYV. The CDR3 DNA follows: TGTGCCAGCAGCGGGCCCCGGGACAGGGTCTCCTACGAGCAGTACGTC.

This clonotype was counted between two and nine times. In DNA form, the CDR3 reads TGCGCCAGCAGCCCTCTCTCCGGGTCTAGAGATACGCAGTATTTT. It yields the protein CASSPLSGSRDTQYF. This chain connects TRBV4-3 to TRBJ2-3, with D hard to call. V was cut by 4 bases and J by 5 bases, with 16 bases left in between. CDR1 and CDR2 (germline): LGHNA, YSLEER. CDR3 length: 15 residues.

J is TRBJ2-5 and V is TRBV7-2; 8 bases map to TRBD2. This CDR3 is built from 15 residues. V was pared by 5 bases and J by 4 bases, with 9 bases of the junction left unmatched. The germline gives CDR1 SGHTA, CDR2 FQGNSA. The CDR3 DNA sequence: TGTGCCAGCAGCCGAAGCGGGGGAGGAGGAGAGACCCAGTACTTC. It encodes CASSRSGGGGETQYF.

This clonotype was counted many times. The rearrangement uses TRBV23-1 and TRBJ1-1; D perhaps matches TRBD1 (5 bases). TRBV23-1 is marked as an open reading frame, function uncertain. CDR3 length: 13 amino acids. V lost 6 bases and J 0 bases, leaving 8 bases between the germline ends. The CDR3 DNA follows: TGCGCCAGCAGCAGGGAGATGAACACTGAAGCTTTCTTT. Protein: CASSREMNTEAFF.

The V and J genes are TRBV4-3 and TRBJ2-1, with a tentative D call TRBD1 (6 bases). CDR1 is LGHNA and CDR2 is YSLEER in the germline V gene. There are 14 residues in the CDR3. With 2 bases removed from V and 1 base from J, the gap between germline ends came to 6 bases. CDR3 coding DNA: TGCGCCAGCAGCCAAACAGGGTCCTACAATGAGCAGTTCTTC. Its translation is CASSQTGSYNEQFF.

This clonotype has at least ten counts. The chain uses TRBV7-9 and TRBJ2-7, with TRBD1 matching over 8 bases. Trimming removed 5 bases from V and 4 bases from J; junction bases left unmatched: 16. The CDR3 has 17 residues. CDR1 and CDR2 from the germline V gene are SEHNR and FQNEAQ (reference sequence). CDR3 residues: CASSPAVRPGGSYEQYF. The CDR3 DNA sequence: TGTGCCAGCAGCCCAGCGGTCCGGCCAGGGGGCTCGTACGAGCAGTACTTC.

This chain uses TRBV6-5 with TRBJ1-1; D is unclear. Germline loops: CDR1 MNHEY, CDR2 SVGAGI. This CDR3 contains 16 residues. The germline V and J ends were trimmed by 2 bases and 3 bases, with 16 bases remaining between them. The CDR3 region has the DNA TGTGCCAGCAGTTACGGATTTGGCAGCCGGTACACTGAAGCTTTCTTT. Translated, it gives CASSYGFGSRYTEAFF.

This clonotype was detected only a few times. The chain has TRBV7-9 and TRBJ1-2; no clear D. The CDR3 consists of 13 residues. Trimming cost V 6 bases and J 1 base, with 9 bases left between them. Germline CDR1 SEHNR, CDR2 FQNEAQ (reference sequence). The CDR3 protein is CASRSPSNYGYTF. The CDR3 DNA sequence: TGTGCCAGCAGAAGTCCCAGTAACTATGGCTACACCTTC.

This clonotype was seen only a few times. V usage is TRBV20-1 and J usage is TRBJ2-3; tentative D call: TRBD1 (5 bases). Between the trimmed V and J ends, which lost 7 bases and 1 base, there was a span of 15 bases. The CDR3 has 14 residues. CDR1 and CDR2 from the germline V gene are DFQATT and SNEGSKA (reference sequence). The CDR3, as DNA: TGCAGTGTTGTAGGGGTCCTTGGCACAGATACGCAGTATTTT. It translates to CSVVGVLGTDTQYF.

CDR3 sequence reads: CSAGGFGGAFF. For the CDR3, the DNA is TGCAGTGCAGGGGGGTTCGGCGGAGCTTTCTTT. The chain is built from TRBV20-1 and TRBJ1-1, with D perhaps TRBD1 (6 bases). This CDR3 comprises 11 residues. The V end was cut by 6 bases, the J end by 10 bases, with 15 bases between. Germline V gene data show CDR1 as DFQATT and CDR2 as SNEGSKA (reference sequence).

V and J are TRBV4-1 and TRBJ2-3, with D perhaps TRBD2 (7 bases). This CDR3 comprises 15 residues. The ends were cut back, 0 bases at V and 2 bases at J, with 9 bases in the middle. The V gene's germline CDR1 is MGHRA and CDR2 YSYEKL. The CDR3 nucleotides read TGCGCCAGCAGCCAAGATGCGGGGGCCACAGATACGCAGTATTTT. Protein product: CASSQDAGATDTQYF.

This clonotype has a handful of counts. V is TRBV14 and J is TRBJ2-5, with 8 positions matching TRBD2. The CDR3 spans 15 residues. V lost 3 bases to trimming and J lost 3 bases; unmatched junction nucleotides: 6. Germline V gene data show CDR1 as SGHDN and CDR2 as FVKESK. The CDR3 nucleotides read TGTGCCAGCAGCCAGTGGCGGGGGGCGGAAGAGACCCAGTACTTC. It yields the protein CASSQWRGAEETQYF.

This sequence joins TRBV11-2 and TRBJ2-3; 10 nucleotides match TRBD1. V was clipped by 3 bases and J by 5 bases; unmatched bases: 5. The CDR3 spans 15 residues. The V gene's germline CDR1 is SGHAT and CDR2 FQNNGV. CDR3 sequence: CASSFNGQGGDTQYF. The CDR3 DNA reads as TGTGCCAGCAGCTTCAACGGACAGGGGGGAGATACGCAGTATTTT. Combining the CDR3 with reference TRBV11-2 and TRBJ2-3 gives the whole variable domain EAGVAQSPRYKIIEKRQSVAFWCNPISGHATLYWYQQILGQGPKLLIQFQNNGVVDDSQLPKDRFSAERLKGVDSTLKIQPAKLEDSAVYLCASSFNGQGGDTQYFGPGTRLTVL.

This clonotype was counted a few times. V usage is TRBV7-9 and J usage is TRBJ2-6, with a weak D call TRBD1 (5 bases). Germline V gene sequence: CDR1 SEHNR, CDR2 FQNEAQ (reference sequence). With 1 base removed from V and 18 bases from J, the gap between germline ends came to 13 bases. The CDR3 is 12 residues long. The chain's CDR3 is CASSLDQGLPTF. In nucleotides, the CDR3 is TGTGCCAGCAGCTTAGACCAGGGTTTGCCGACTTTC. Full variable domain (missing parts from reference TRBV7-9 and TRBJ2-6): DTGVSQNPRHKITKRGQNVTFRCDPISEHNRLYWYRQTLGQGPEFLTYFQNEAQLEKSRLLSDRFSAERPKGSFSTLEIQRTEQGDSAMYLCASSLDQGLPTFGAGSRLTVL.

This clonotype has a handful of counts. V gene TRBV4-1 combines with J gene TRBJ1-1; 8 bases match TRBD1. After removal of 4 bases from V and 2 bases from J, the junction contained 12 bases not matched to a gene. The CDR3 is 17 amino acids. Germline V gene data show CDR1 as MGHRA and CDR2 as YSYEKL. This CDR3 reads CASSRGRIGQGNTEAFF. The CDR3 DNA is TGCGCCAGCAGCCGGGGAAGGATCGGACAGGGCAACACTGAAGCTTTCTTT.

This clonotype was detected a few times. The chain links TRBV2 to TRBJ2-3; D possibly corresponds to TRBD2 (6 bases). This CDR3 has 14 residues. Germline V gene data show CDR1 as SNHLY and CDR2 as FYNNEI. V lost 9 bases to trimming and J lost 2 bases, with 15 bases between them. This CDR3 reads CARLWEDSTDTQYF. CDR3 nucleotide sequence: TGTGCCAGACTCTGGGAGGACTCCACAGATACGCAGTATTTT.